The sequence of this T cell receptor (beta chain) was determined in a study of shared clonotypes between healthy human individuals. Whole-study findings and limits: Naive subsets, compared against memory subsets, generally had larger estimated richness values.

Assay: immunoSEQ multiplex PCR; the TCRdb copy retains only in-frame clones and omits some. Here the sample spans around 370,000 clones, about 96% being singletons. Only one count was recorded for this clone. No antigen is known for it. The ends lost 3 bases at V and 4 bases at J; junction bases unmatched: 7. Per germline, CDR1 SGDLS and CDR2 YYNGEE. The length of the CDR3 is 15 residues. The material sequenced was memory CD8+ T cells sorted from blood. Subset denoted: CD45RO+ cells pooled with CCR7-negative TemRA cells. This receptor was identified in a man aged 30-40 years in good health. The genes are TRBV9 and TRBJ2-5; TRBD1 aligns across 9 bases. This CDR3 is CASSADRGRGETQYF. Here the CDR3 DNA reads TGTGCCAGCAGCGCTGACAGGGGGAGGGGAGAGACCCAGTACTTC.